This T cell receptor (beta chain) came from a study of OX40 agonist ivuxolimab in advanced cancers. Study at large: Ivuxolimab, an agonist antibody against OX40 (CD134), was given to patients. Whole-study findings and limits: Partial responders receiving 0.1-3.0 mg/kg showed among the lowest clonal expansion.

As to this clone: Its antigen is not known.

Method: immunoSEQ multiplex PCR; TCRdb's copy keeps in-frame clones and lacks some. The sample carries around 110,000 clones, around 95% recorded once. The CDR3 spans 15 residues. Germline CDR1 is SGDLS and CDR2 is YYNGEE. V gave up 0 bases and J gave up 2 bases, with 8 bases separating them. Sequenced material: CD4+ or CD8+ T cells sorted from blood, taken in a trial of the OX40 agonist ivuxolimab. The TCR was taken from an adult with an advanced solid tumor such as melanoma, head and neck, liver or kidney cancer. The chain uses TRBV9 and TRBJ2-2, with D unresolved. DNA for the CDR3: TGTGCCAGCAGCGTAGCCAAGGGCAACACCGGGGAGCTGTTTTTT. Residues: CASSVAKGNTGELFF.